This T cell receptor beta chain originates from a study of T-cell reconstitution after alpha-beta-depleted transplantation in children. Library preparation (for TCRbeta) was performed with unique molecular identifiers. TCRdb recomputed calls from the PCR reads with MiXCR, one row per CDR3 protein. The sample contains 230,000 or so distinct CDR3 sequences, approximately 12% of which appear only once. This clonotype was recorded at least ten times. The sequencing here drew on PBMCs from the stem cell graft donor, taken from the stem cell graft. The receptor was isolated from a human donor who donated a stem cell graft to a child with acute lymphoblastic leukemia.

The CDR3 nucleotides read TGTGCCAGCAGTCCCGCGGGGACGAACACTGAAGCTTTCTTT. This gives the protein CASSPAGTNTEAFF. The chain employs TRBV27 and TRBJ1-1; perhaps TRBD1 as D (5 bases). In germline, CDR1 is MNHEY, CDR2 SMNVEV (reference sequence). The V and J ends lost 5 bases and 1 base respectively, with 11 bases between them. CDR3 size: 14 residues.